This is a list of T cell receptor beta chains from one sample in a study of blood T cell repertoires in COVID-19. TCRdb keeps only in-frame clones here, not all; method: immunoSEQ multiplex PCR. The sample lists 95,000 to 100,000 clones, over 80% occurring once. The specimen sequenced was peripheral blood. Receptors were obtained from a man in his fifties or sixties with acute or convalescent COVID-19. The CDR3 runs from the conserved cysteine through the conserved F or W. A D gene is named only where the DNA matches it firmly. Some rows mark clone size as missing; the rest say once, few, many or name a class of expanded clone.

size	V	J	D	CDR3	DNA
NA	TRBV5-5	TRBJ2-7	TRBD2	CASSLRSGGAYEQYF	TGTGCCAGCAGCTTGCGTAGCGGGGGAGCCTACGAGCAGTACTTC
NA	TRBV5-1	TRBJ1-2	NA	CASSLAGVSGYTF	TGCGCCAGCAGCTTGGCAGGGGTTAGCGGCTACACCTTC
NA	TRBV28	TRBJ1-2	TRBD1	CASSPSDRTGKGYTF	TGTGCCAGCAGTCCCTCCGATCGGACAGGGAAAGGCTACACCTTC
NA	TRBV6-5	TRBJ2-3	TRBD1	CASSLTGTGTDTQYF	TGTGCCAGCAGTTTAACCGGGACAGGGACAGATACGCAGTATTTT
few	TRBV27	TRBJ1-1	NA	CASSGRVTGTEAFF	TGTGCCAGCAGTGGCAGGGTGACGGGCACTGAAGCTTTCTTT
NA	TRBV7-9	TRBJ1-2	NA	CASSLVGAGSAYGYTF	TGTGCCAGCAGCTTAGTTGGGGCGGGGTCGGCCTATGGCTACACCTTC
NA	TRBV27	TRBJ2-7	TRBD1	CASTRTGHSSYEQYF	TGTGCCAGCACCCGGACAGGGCATAGCTCCTACGAGCAGTACTTC
NA	TRBV10-3	TRBJ2-7	NA	CAIGGRTQSYEQYF	TGTGCCATCGGGGGCAGGACCCAATCCTACGAGCAGTACTTC
NA	TRBV28	TRBJ1-6	TRBD1	CASSSPPGTAYNSPLHF	TGTGCCAGCAGTTCCCCTCCCGGGACAGCCTATAATTCACCCCTCCACTTT
NA	TRBV3-1/TRBV3-2	TRBJ1-1	NA	CASSQGLAGYNTEAFF	TGTGCCAGCAGCCAAGGGTTGGCAGGCTACAACACTGAAGCTTTCTTT
NA	TRBV7-6	TRBJ1-1	NA	CASTPTRSMNTEAFF	TGTGCCAGCACTCCCACACGGAGCATGAACACTGAAGCTTTCTTT
NA	TRBV29-1	TRBJ1-2	NA	CSVGHPFDGYTF	TGCAGCGTTGGACACCCGTTCGATGGCTACACCTTC
NA	TRBV4-1	TRBJ1-1	NA	CASSQDRGLMNTEAFF	TGCGCCAGCAGCCAAGATAGGGGACTTATGAACACTGAAGCTTTCTTT
NA	TRBV27	TRBJ1-1	TRBD1	CASSLGTGIWGTEAFF	TGTGCCAGCAGTTTGGGGACAGGGATTTGGGGCACTGAAGCTTTCTTT
NA	TRBV7-9	TRBJ1-5	TRBD1	CASSLGTGNSNQPQHF	TGTGCCAGCAGCTTAGGGACAGGCAATAGCAATCAGCCCCAGCATTTT
NA	TRBV7-9	TRBJ1-2	NA	CASSLETVFYGYTF	TGTGCCAGCAGCTTAGAGACAGTTTTTTATGGCTACACCTTC
NA	TRBV7-6	TRBJ2-2	TRBD1	CASSKTGGTNTGELFF	TGTGCCAGCAGCAAAACAGGGGGCACGAACACCGGGGAGCTGTTTTTT
NA	TRBV19	TRBJ2-3	TRBD2	CASTAGQRNTQYF	TGTGCCAGTACAGCGGGGCAAAGAAATACGCAGTATTTT
NA	TRBV7-9	TRBJ1-5	NA	CASSLVGEDQPQHF	TGTGCCAGCAGCTTAGTCGGGGAAGATCAGCCCCAGCATTTT
NA	TRBV3-1/TRBV3-2	TRBJ2-2	NA	CASSLSTSTGELFF	TGTGCCAGCAGCCTGAGCACGAGTACCGGGGAGCTGTTTTTT
NA	TRBV5-4	TRBJ1-4	TRBD1	CASSSGTGGARGNEKLFF	TGTGCCAGCAGCTCCGGGACAGGGGGCGCCAGGGGTAATGAAAAACTGTTTTTT
NA	TRBV18	TRBJ2-7	NA	CASSQQGGRSYEQYF	TGTGCCAGCTCACAGCAGGGGGGTCGCTCCTACGAGCAGTACTTC
NA	TRBV7-8	TRBJ1-5	TRBD1	CASSLASGTGNQPQHF	TGTGCCAGCAGCTTAGCTTCCGGGACAGGAAATCAGCCCCAGCATTTT
NA	TRBV11-2	TRBJ2-6	NA	CASSLDRGFSGANVLTF	TGTGCCAGCAGCTTAGATAGGGGATTTTCTGGGGCCAACGTCCTGACTTTC
NA	TRBV7-9	TRBJ2-1	NA	CASSLSGGHLNEQFF	TGTGCCAGCAGCTTAAGTGGGGGCCATCTCAATGAGCAGTTCTTC
NA	TRBV9	TRBJ2-3	NA	CASSVGQSSTDTQYF	TGTGCCAGCAGCGTAGGACAGAGCAGCACAGATACGCAGTATTTT
NA	TRBV6-5	TRBJ1-1	NA	CASSYGGAEAFF	TGTGCCAGCAGTTACGGGGGCGCTGAAGCTTTCTTT
NA	TRBV6-2/TRBV6-3	TRBJ2-1	TRBD1	CASSYFSSPGQEQFF	TGTGCCAGCAGTTACTTCTCTTCACCGGGACAGGAGCAGTTCTTC
NA	TRBV11-3	TRBJ2-3	TRBD2	CASTPYSGGAGDTQYF	TGTGCCAGCACCCCCTATAGCGGGGGGGCCGGCGATACGCAGTATTTT
NA	TRBV4-1	TRBJ1-1	NA	CASKAGGRGAMNTEAFF	TGCGCCAGCAAGGCCGGGGGGAGGGGAGCTATGAACACTGAAGCTTTCTTT
NA	TRBV19	TRBJ2-7	NA	CASSTQGLPYEQYF	TGTGCCAGTAGTACCCAGGGCCTCCCCTACGAGCAGTACTTC
NA	TRBV7-2	TRBJ2-7	NA	CASGRGSYEQYF	TGTGCCAGTGGCAGGGGATCCTACGAGCAGTACTTC
NA	TRBV7-9	TRBJ1-1	NA	CASILLTQNTEAFF	TGTGCCAGCATCTTATTGACACAGAACACTGAAGCTTTCTTT
NA	TRBV7-2	TRBJ1-1	TRBD1	CASGTTGRRNTEAFF	TGTGCCAGCGGAACGACAGGGCGGAGGAACACTGAAGCTTTCTTT
NA	TRBV6-5	TRBJ1-1	TRBD1	CASTIDRVGTEAFF	TGTGCCAGTACGATTGACAGGGTAGGCACTGAAGCTTTCTTT
once	TRBV6-5	TRBJ2-2	NA	CASSRTGNTGELFF	TGTGCCAGCAGCCGAACAGGGAACACCGGGGAGCTGTTTTTT
NA	TRBV2	TRBJ1-1	NA	CASTRFQGEAFF	TGTGCCAGCACGCGGTTCCAGGGTGAAGCTTTCTTT
NA	TRBV5-5	TRBJ1-5	NA	CASSLADQPQHF	TGTGCCAGCAGCTTGGCGGATCAGCCCCAGCATTTT
NA	TRBV19	TRBJ1-2	TRBD1	CATSDRLYGYTF	TGTGCCACCTCGGACAGGCTCTATGGCTACACCTTC
NA	TRBV6-5	TRBJ1-4	NA	CASRRGTEKLFF	TGTGCCAGCAGGCGGGGGACTGAAAAACTGTTTTTT
NA	TRBV27	TRBJ1-2	TRBD1	CASSLGQGDYGYTF	TGTGCCAGCAGTTTGGGACAGGGCGACTATGGCTACACCTTC
NA	TRBV4-3	TRBJ1-3	TRBD1	CASSLGTGVSGNTIYF	TGCGCCAGCAGCCTTGGGACAGGGGTCTCTGGAAACACCATATATTTT
NA	TRBV9	TRBJ2-6	TRBD1	CASRQGANSGANVLTF	TGTGCCAGCCGACAGGGGGCAAACTCTGGGGCCAACGTCCTGACTTTC
NA	TRBV10-1	TRBJ1-6	NA	CASKGTGKNSPLHF	TGCGCCAGCAAGGGAACAGGGAAGAATTCACCCCTCCACTTT
NA	TRBV18	TRBJ1-2	NA	CASSPLDTGANYGYTF	TGTGCCAGCTCACCACTCGACACAGGAGCTAACTATGGCTACACCTTC
NA	TRBV11-2	TRBJ2-7	NA	CASSLDTGGRSYEQYF	TGTGCCAGCAGCTTAGACACCGGGGGTAGATCCTACGAGCAGTACTTC
NA	TRBV11-3	TRBJ1-3	NA	CASSSPDGGSGNTIYF	TGTGCCAGCAGCTCCCCCGACGGAGGCTCTGGAAACACCATATATTTT
NA	TRBV27	TRBJ2-3	NA	CASHFFRQGTTDTQYF	TGTGCCAGCCATTTCTTTAGGCAGGGTACCACAGATACGCAGTATTTT
once	TRBV12-5	TRBJ1-2	TRBD1	CASGLVTQGVWYGYTF	TGTGCTAGTGGTTTGGTTACCCAGGGGGTGTGGTATGGCTACACCTTC
few	TRBV6-5	TRBJ1-2	NA	CASSTQESGGYTF	TGTGCCAGCAGTACGCAGGAATCCGGCGGCTACACCTTC
NA	TRBV5-1	TRBJ2-1	NA	CASSLGLASFSYNEQFF	TGCGCCAGCAGCTTGGGACTCGCATCTTTCTCCTACAATGAGCAGTTCTTC
NA	TRBV6-2/TRBV6-3	TRBJ2-3	NA	CASSYSGSTDTQYF	TGTGCCAGCAGTTATTCCGGTAGCACAGATACGCAGTATTTT
NA	TRBV2	TRBJ2-3	NA	CASSDPPEEQYF	TGTGCCAGCAGTGATCCTCCAGAAGAGCAGTATTTT